One sample yielded the 8 T cell receptor beta chains listed below, sequenced in a study of shared clonotypes between healthy human individuals. Profiled with immunoSEQ multiplex PCR; TCRdb holds only in-frame clones, not every one. The sample holds fewer than 2.5 million clones, over 85% seen once. Material: naive CD4+ T cells from PBMCs. The subset: CD45RA+ positively selected. The receptors were gathered from a young man in good health. Some clones in this sample may be carry-over from other donors' samples.

J is TRBJ2-5 and V is TRBV6-6; 9 bases fit TRBD1. The V gene's germline CDR1 is MNHNY and CDR2 SVGAGI (reference sequence). Losses at the gene ends were 8 bases for V and 5 bases for J; bases not matched to a gene: 3. The CDR3 loop spans 12 amino acids. In nucleotides, the CDR3 is TGTGCCAGCGGGACAGGGCGGGAGACCCAGTACTTC. It encodes CASGTGRETQYF.

The chain combines TRBV28 with TRBJ2-7; 11 positions match TRBD1. Trimming at V came to 5 bases and at J to 1 base, leaving 7 bases not matched to a gene. The CDR3 runs 16 residues. The germline V gene has CDR1 MDHEN and CDR2 SYDVKM. The CDR3 coding sequence is TGTGCCAGCAGTCCTACCGGGACAGGGGGTTCCTACGAGCAGTACTTC. Amino acids: CASSPTGTGGSYEQYF.

The CDR3 spells CAWSYMSSGNTIYF. As DNA, the CDR3 is TGTGCCTGGAGCTACATGAGCTCTGGAAACACCATATATTTT. This chain uses TRBV30 with TRBJ1-3; D is uncertain. Per germline, CDR1 GTSNPN and CDR2 SVGIG (reference sequence). Trimming left V 3 bases short and J 0 bases short, with 9 bases between. The CDR3 length is 14 residues.

The chain uses TRBV5-4 and TRBJ1-2; TRBD1 agrees at 11 bases. Germline CDR1 is SGHNT and CDR2 is YYREEE (reference sequence). V was clipped by 2 bases and J by 5 bases; unmatched bases: 5. The CDR3 length is 15 residues. CDR3 loop: CASSFLGQGAYGYTF. The CDR3 nucleotides are TGTGCCAGCAGCTTTCTCGGACAGGGGGCGTATGGCTACACCTTC.

The chain has TRBV27 and TRBJ2-3; TRBD2 might be the D (6 bases). Germline CDR1 MNHEY, CDR2 SMNVEV (reference sequence). The CDR3 is made up of 15 amino acids. The V end lost 3 bases, the J end lost 1 base, and 11 bases lay between the germline ends. The CDR3 DNA follows: TGTGCCAGCAGTTTGTCGGGAGCCGGCACAGATACGCAGTATTTT. Translating it yields CASSLSGAGTDTQYF.

V usage is TRBV5-4 and J usage is TRBJ1-1; the D is unclear. Germline CDR1 SGHNT, CDR2 YYREEE (reference sequence). Between the trimmed V and J ends, which lost 4 bases and 8 bases, there was a span of 18 bases. The CDR3 spans 14 residues. Here the CDR3 reads CASSPNLGELEAFF. CDR3 in DNA: TGTGCCAGCAGCCCCAACTTGGGAGAATTAGAAGCTTTCTTT. Full variable domain (missing parts from reference TRBV5-4 and TRBJ1-1): ETGVTQSPTHLIKTRGQQVTLRCSSQSGHNTVSWYQQALGQGPQFIFQYYREEENGRGNFPPRFSGLQFPNYSSELNVNALELDDSALYLCASSPNLGELEAFFGQGTRLTVV.

The chain uses TRBV18 and TRBJ2-5; possibly TRBD1 or TRBD2 for D (5 bases each). CDR1 is KGHSH and CDR2 is LQKENI in the germline V gene. Trimming pared 3 bases from V and 0 bases from J, leaving 8 bases between. There are 14 residues in the CDR3. The CDR3 loop is CASSPGPYQETQYF. Here the CDR3 DNA reads TGTGCCAGCTCACCGGGACCGTACCAAGAGACCCAGTACTTC.

The V call is TRBV7-2, the J call TRBJ2-7; a possible D gene is TRBD1 (5 bases). Trimming stripped 5 bases from V and 3 bases from J, with 14 bases between. Per the germline V gene, CDR1 is SGHTA and CDR2 is FQGNSA. The CDR3 has 14 amino acids. The CDR3 nucleotides are TGTGCCAGCAGCCGCGTAGGTCAGGGCTACGAGCAGTACTTC. Translation gives CASSRVGQGYEQYF.